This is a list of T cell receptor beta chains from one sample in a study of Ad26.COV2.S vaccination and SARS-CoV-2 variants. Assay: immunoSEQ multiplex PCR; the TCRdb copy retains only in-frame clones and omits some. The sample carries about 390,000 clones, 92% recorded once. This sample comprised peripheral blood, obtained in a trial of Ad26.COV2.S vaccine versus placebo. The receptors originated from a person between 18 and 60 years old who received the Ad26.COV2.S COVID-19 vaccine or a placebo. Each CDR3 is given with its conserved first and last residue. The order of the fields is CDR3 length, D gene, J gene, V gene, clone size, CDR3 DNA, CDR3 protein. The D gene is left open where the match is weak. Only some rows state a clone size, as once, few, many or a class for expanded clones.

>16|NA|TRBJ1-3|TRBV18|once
TGTGCCAGCTCACCAATCGCTCGGGGACCCGCAAACACCATATATTTT
CASSPIARGPANTIYF
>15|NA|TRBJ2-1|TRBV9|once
TGTGCCAGCAGCGTAGCAGGGGAGCCCTACAATGAGCAGTTCTTC
CASSVAGEPYNEQFF
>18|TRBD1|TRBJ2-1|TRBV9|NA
TGTGCCAGCAGCCCTCCCAAGGGGACAGACCAAAACTACAATGAGCAGTTCTTC
CASSPPKGTDQNYNEQFF
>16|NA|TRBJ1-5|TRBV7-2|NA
TGTGCCAGCAGCTTAGAAGCGACACCCTTAAATCAGCCCCAGCATTTT
CASSLEATPLNQPQHF
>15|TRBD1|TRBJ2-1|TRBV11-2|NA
TGTGCCAGCAGCGTAGGCGGGACAGGGTGGGATGAGCAGTTCTTC
CASSVGGTGWDEQFF
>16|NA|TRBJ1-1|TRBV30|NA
TGTGCCTGGAGTGGAAAAGGGCTAGGGAAGAACACTGAAGCTTTCTTT
CAWSGKGLGKNTEAFF
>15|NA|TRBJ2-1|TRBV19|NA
TGTGCCAGTAGTATGGCGCCTAAGGCCAAAAATGAGCAGTTCTTC
CASSMAPKAKNEQFF
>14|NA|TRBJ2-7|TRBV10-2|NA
TGCGCCAGCACCCCGGGACCCTCAGGCTACGAGCAGTACTTC
CASTPGPSGYEQYF
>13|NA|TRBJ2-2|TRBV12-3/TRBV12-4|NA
TGTGCCAGCAATAACAAGAACACCGGGGAGCTGTTTTTT
CASNNKNTGELFF
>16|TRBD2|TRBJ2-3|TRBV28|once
TGTGCCAGCAGTTTGGGACTAGCGGGGGGGACAGATACGCAGTATTTT
CASSLGLAGGTDTQYF
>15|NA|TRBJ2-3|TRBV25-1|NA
TGTGCCAGCAGTGAAGTCGGGGGCTTCCCAGATACGCAGTATTTT
CASSEVGGFPDTQYF
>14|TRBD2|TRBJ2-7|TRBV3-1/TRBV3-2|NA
TGTGCCAGCAGCCCCACTAGCGCGTTCTACGAGCAGTACTTC
CASSPTSAFYEQYF
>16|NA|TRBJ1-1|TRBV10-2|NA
TGCGCCAGCAGTGAGTCGGTGGCAGGAGAAAGCACTGAAGCTTTCTTT
CASSESVAGESTEAFF
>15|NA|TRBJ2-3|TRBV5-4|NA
TGTGCCAGCAGCTTGATTCCTACTACCACAGATACGCAGTATTTT
CASSLIPTTTDTQYF
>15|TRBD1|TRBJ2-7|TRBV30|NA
TGTGCCTGGAGTGTTTGGGACAGAAGGATATACGAGCAGTACTTC
CAWSVWDRRIYEQYF
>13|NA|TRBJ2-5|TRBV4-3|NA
TGCGCCAGCAGCCAAGATATAAGCGAGACCCAGTACTTC
CASSQDISETQYF
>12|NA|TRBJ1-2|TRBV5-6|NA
TGTGCCAGCAGCTTGGGTTTCGAGAGCTGGAACTTC
CASSLGFESWNF
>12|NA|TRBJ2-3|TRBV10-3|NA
TGTGCCATCAGTGAGGCACCAGATACGCAGTATTTT
CAISEAPDTQYF
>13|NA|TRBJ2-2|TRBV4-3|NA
TGCGCCAGCAGCCCAAACAACGGCGGGGAGCTGTTTTTT
CASSPNNGGELFF